This passage covers 25 T cell receptor beta chains from one sample sequenced in a study of blood T cells in healthy people across ages. It was with a sample-barcoded 5' primer and a J-beta primer mix that a second PCR of roughly 7 to 12 cycles was run. TCRdb independently ran MiXCR on the 5' RACE reads; one entry per CDR3 protein. The repertoire holds 1,100,000 or so distinct CDR3 sequences, with more than 35% as singletons. Sequenced material: blood. The receptors were sampled from a woman aged 60-75 years in good health.

The rearrangement links TRBV7-2 to TRBJ2-6; 7 bases align to TRBD1. The CDR3 length is 17 residues. V lost 5 bases and J lost 0; bases outside the gene matches: 7. Germline assignment: CDR1 SGHTA and CDR2 FQGNSA. CDR3 residues: CASSTGTARSGANVLTF. The CDR3 DNA is TGTGCCAGCAGCACCGGGACAGCCCGCTCTGGGGCCAACGTCCTGACTTTC.

The CDR3 protein is CATSREATGGNEKLFF. CDR3 nucleotides: TGTGCCACCAGCAGAGAGGCGACAGGGGGAAATGAAAAACTGTTTTTT. The chain has TRBV15 and TRBJ1-4; 9 bases are a match to TRBD1. This CDR3 is 16 amino acids long. The junction had 4 bases not matched to a gene; V was cut back by 0 bases and J by 5 bases. The germline V gene encodes CDR1 LNHNV and CDR2 YYDKDF (reference sequence).

In DNA, the CDR3 is TGCAGCGCCGGGACATACGGCTACACCTTC. Protein: CSAGTYGYTF. The chain joins TRBV29-1 to TRBJ1-2, with a possible D match to TRBD1 (6 bases). From germline, CDR1 is SQVTM and CDR2 ANQGSEA. Trimming removed 7 bases at V and 8 bases at J, with 11 bases between. CDR3 size: 10 residues. The full variable domain, with the rest looked up from reference TRBV29-1 and TRBJ1-2, is SAVISQKPSRDICQRGTSLTIQCQVDSQVTMMFWYRQQPGQSLTLIATANQGSEATYESGFVIDKFPISRPNLTFSTLTVSNMSPEDSSIYLCSAGTYGYTFGSGTRLTVV.

The sample holds one count of this clonotype. J is TRBJ2-6 and V is TRBV20-1, with D tentatively TRBD1 (5 bases). There are 18 residues in the CDR3. The germline CDR1 and CDR2 sequences are DFQATT and SNEGSKA (reference sequence). V was clipped by 1 base and J by 0 bases, with 16 bases between them. CDR3 protein: CSARGRRQPYSGANVLTF. As DNA, the CDR3 is TGCAGTGCTAGAGGCCGACGACAGCCTTACTCTGGGGCCAACGTCCTGACTTTC.

The CDR3 reads CSAPSQSLYEQYF. In nucleotides, the CDR3 is TGCAGTGCTCCCTCGCAGTCTCTCTACGAGCAGTACTTC. The genes are TRBV20-1 and TRBJ2-4; unclear D gene. Judging by the DNA end, TRBJ2-7 fits better; the J call may be wrong. The CDR3 has 13 residues. Germline-derived CDR1 and CDR2 are DFQATT and SNEGSKA (reference sequence).

The V gene is TRBV29-1, the J gene TRBJ2-1; no definite D call. Germline lookup yields CDR1 SQVTM and CDR2 ANQGSEA. Trimming removed 7 bases at V and 5 bases at J, with 9 bases between. The CDR3 covers 11 residues. As DNA, the CDR3 is TGCAGCGAGCTTGGTGACAATGAGCAGTTCTTC. It translates to CSELGDNEQFF.

The chain links TRBV4-1 to TRBJ2-7, with 9 bases fitting TRBD1. J lost 5 bases, V lost 0 bases, and 5 bases had no gene match. The CDR3 totals 15 residues. The germline V gene has CDR1 MGHRA and CDR2 YSYEKL. The CDR3 nucleotides are TGCGCCAGCAGCCAAGAGTGGGACAGGGTACACGAGCAGTACTTC. Translation gives CASSQEWDRVHEQYF.

This chain uses TRBV2 with TRBJ2-5; D perhaps matches TRBD1 (6 bases). V lost 1 base and J 3 bases, leaving 15 bases between the germline ends. Germline V gene data show CDR1 as SNHLY and CDR2 as FYNNEI. The length of the CDR3 is 16 residues. In DNA, the CDR3 is TGTGCCAGCAGTGAAGGCTTGAGGGGGTCAGAAGAGACCCAGTACTTC. Translation: CASSEGLRGSEETQYF.

This clonotype was seen only a few times. The chain links TRBV9 to TRBJ1-2, with a possible D match to TRBD1 (5 bases). CDR1 SGDLS and CDR2 YYNGEE come from the germline V gene. The CDR3 sequence is 14 residues long. Trimming took 3 bases from V and 4 from J, leaving 13 bases between them. Written as DNA, the CDR3 is TGTGCCAGCAGCGCGGGGGACCGCGTCTATGGCTACACCTTC. This gives the protein CASSAGDRVYGYTF.

This clonotype was observed at least ten times. V and J are TRBV29-1 and TRBJ2-7, with 8 positions matching TRBD1. Trimming removed 4 bases from V and 5 bases from J; junction bases left unmatched: 7. This CDR3 has 13 amino acids. CDR1 and CDR2 (germline): SQVTM, ANQGSEA. The chain's CDR3 is CSVVRTGINEQYF. As DNA, the CDR3 is TGCAGCGTTGTCAGGACAGGGATCAACGAGCAGTACTTC.

This clonotype has just a few counts. The genes are TRBV20-1 and TRBJ2-1, with TRBD2 matching 7 bases. There are 16 residues in the CDR3. The J segment lost 3 bases and the V segment lost 6 bases, leaving 14 bases of the junction unmatched. Germline V gene sequence: CDR1 DFQATT, CDR2 SNEGSKA (reference sequence). The CDR3 DNA sequence: TGCAGTGCCAAAGCCACCGGGACTAACAACTACAATGAGCAGTTCTTC. Translating it yields CSAKATGTNNYNEQFF.

This clonotype was seen repeatedly, ten times or more. CDR3 protein: CSARGLVVGNEQFF. The CDR3 DNA sequence: TGCAGTGCTAGAGGACTAGTCGTTGGCAATGAGCAGTTCTTC. The chain joins TRBV20-1 to TRBJ2-1; possibly TRBD2 for D (6 bases). The germline CDR1 and CDR2 sequences are DFQATT and SNEGSKA (reference sequence). The CDR3 length is 14 residues. The ends were cut back, 1 base at V and 6 bases at J, with 13 bases in the middle.

In its sample, this clonotype was seen once. CDR3 sequence reads: CASSEMVQGAGEQYF. CDR3 sequence (DNA): TGTGCCAGCAGTGAAATGGTCCAGGGGGCGGGAGAGCAGTACTTC. The V gene is TRBV6-1, the J gene TRBJ2-7; 8 bases agree with TRBD1. This CDR3 contains 15 residues. V lost 2 bases, J lost 7 bases, and 10 bases stayed unmatched. Germline CDR1 is MNHNS and CDR2 is SASEGT.

The chain couples TRBV7-2 to TRBJ1-1; TRBD1 aligns across 7 bases. Unmatched junction bases numbered 12, after V lost 7 bases and J lost 1 base. The CDR3 contains 16 residues. Germline V lookup: CDR1 SGHTA, CDR2 FQGNSA. The CDR3 nucleotides are TGTGCCAGCACCAACATGAAGACAGGGAGGAACACTGAAGCTTTCTTT. Translating it yields CASTNMKTGRNTEAFF.

In this sample, this clonotype turned up a few times. The V gene is TRBV20-1, the J gene TRBJ2-5; D unresolved. This CDR3 is built from 13 residues. Per germline, CDR1 DFQATT and CDR2 SNEGSKA (reference sequence). The V and J ends lost 5 bases and 5 bases respectively, with 15 bases between them. The CDR3 DNA sequence: TGCAGTGCTCCCCAGTTAGGGCAGGAGACCCAGTACTTC. It specifies CSAPQLGQETQYF.

The rearrangement links TRBV6-1 to TRBJ2-5; 7 bases agree with TRBD1. The closer fit of TRBJ2-7 to the DNA end suggests the J call may be wrong. Germline V lookup: CDR1 MNHNS, CDR2 SASEGT. The CDR3 consists of 13 residues. The CDR3: CASLSGQSYEQYF. CDR3 sequence (DNA): TGTGCCAGCCTATCGGGACAGAGCTACGAGCAGTACTTC.

The table lists this clonotype with a few counts. V usage is TRBV6-5 and J usage is TRBJ1-1, with D possibly being TRBD1 (5 bases). This CDR3 has 14 residues. The V gene's germline CDR1 is MNHEY and CDR2 SVGAGI. The V end was cut by 8 bases, the J end by 2 bases, with 15 bases between. The DNA for the CDR3 is TGTGCCAGCCAGGGTGGGGGATATAACACTGAAGCTTTCTTT. This codes for CASQGGGYNTEAFF.

The CDR3: CASSPRMNTEAFF. The CDR3 region has the DNA TGTGCCAGCAGCCCCAGAATGAACACTGAAGCTTTCTTT. This chain connects TRBV6-1 to TRBJ1-1; no reliable D call. The CDR3 loop spans 13 amino acids. The germline CDR1 and CDR2 sequences are MNHNS and SASEGT. V was clipped by 6 bases and J by 0 bases, with 8 bases between them.

The V and J genes are TRBV20-1 and TRBJ1-2; 9 bases map to TRBD1. V was clipped by 6 bases and J by 7 bases; unmatched bases: 6. There are 12 residues in the CDR3. Germline CDR1 is DFQATT and CDR2 is SNEGSKA (reference sequence). CDR3 sequence (DNA): TGCAGTGCACAGGGACAGGGCTTTGGCTACACCTTC. It codes for CSAQGQGFGYTF.

The V call is TRBV3-1, the J call TRBJ2-7, with D perhaps given as TRBD1 or TRBD2 (7 bases each). V was trimmed by 1 base and J by 6 bases, leaving 13 bases between them. The CDR3 is made up of 14 amino acids. CDR1 LGHDT and CDR2 YNNKEL come from the germline V gene (reference sequence). CDR3 sequence reads: CASSQVARGGEQYF. CDR3 nucleotide sequence: TGTGCCAGCAGCCAAGTCGCCAGGGGGGGCGAGCAGTACTTC.

This clonotype was counted a few times. The V and J genes are TRBV6-5 and TRBJ2-1, with D uncertain. From germline, CDR1 is MNHEY and CDR2 SVGAGI. V was clipped by 0 bases and J by 7 bases, with 4 bases between them. The CDR3 is 12 amino acids. CDR3 coding DNA: TGTGCCAGCAGTTACTCGGCTAATGAGCAGTTCTTC. Translated: CASSYSANEQFF.

The rearrangement joins TRBV20-1 to TRBJ2-7; D remains ambiguous. Germline V gene lookup returns CDR1 DFQATT and CDR2 SNEGSKA (reference sequence). CDR3 length: 15 residues. V gave up 6 bases and J gave up 3 bases, with 21 bases separating them. The CDR3 reads CSARDGKGIYYEQYF. The DNA of the CDR3 is TGCAGTGCCCGAGATGGGAAAGGGATTTACTACGAGCAGTACTTC.

A note on this clonotype: A read error may produce the germline difference seen at one junction end. J is TRBJ1-4 and V is TRBV10-3, with 7 bases that match TRBD1. Germline V CDR1 and CDR2: ENHRY, SYGVKD. The CDR3 runs 19 residues. CDR3 amino acids: CAVSRNPGGTDTTNEKLFF. CDR3 in DNA: TGTGCCGTCAGTAGAAACCCAGGGGGGACAGATACAACTAATGAAAAACTGTTTTTT.

This chain joins TRBV12-3 or TRBV12-4 and TRBJ1-1; possible D gene TRBD1, 5 bases. Trimming cost V 4 bases and J 4 bases, with 22 bases left between them. This CDR3 has 17 amino acids. CDR3 sequence (DNA): TGTGCCAGCAGTTGGGGCGGGTTTGGCCGCGATCGCACTGAAGCTTTCTTT. Translation: CASSWGGFGRDRTEAFF.

There are a few counts of this clonotype. The chain combines TRBV20-1 with TRBJ2-7; 7 bases agree with TRBD2. The DNA matches TRBJ2-5 better at its end, which makes the J call doubtful. The germline V gene has CDR1 DFQATT and CDR2 SNEGSKA (reference sequence). This CDR3 comprises 12 residues. Written as DNA, the CDR3 is TGCAGTGCTAGGGCTAGCGGAGAGACCCAGTACTTC. Its protein is CSARASGETQYF.